This is a list of T cell receptor beta chains from one sample in a study of Graves' ophthalmopathy and Graves' hyperthyroidism. TCRdb redid the calling of the multiplex PCR reads with MiXCR, one entry per CDR3 protein. The sample comprises over a million distinct CDR3 sequences, about two fifths of which are singletons, and roughly 11% rests with the top ten. What was sequenced was peripheral blood or thyroid tissue (not recorded which). These receptor sequences come from an adult man with Graves' hyperthyroidism. Each CDR3 is given with its conserved first and last residue. The order of the fields is clone size, V gene, D gene, J gene, CDR3 DNA, CDR3 protein. D genes are given only for firm matches. Where a row states a size, it is once, few, many or the class of an expanded clone; other rows omit it.

many	TRBV20-1	-	TRBJ1-2	TGCAGTGCATTAAATCAAGGACGGAGTGGCTACACCTTC	CSALNQGRSGYTF
-	TRBV5-4	-	TRBJ1-2	TGTGCCAGCATCCTCTCTGGGAGAAACTATGGCTACACCTTC	CASILSGRNYGYTF
-	TRBV10-3	TRBD1	TRBJ2-7	TGTGCCATCAGGGGGACAGGGGGCCACGAGCAGTACTTC	CAIRGTGGHEQYF
many	TRBV4-1	TRBD2	TRBJ2-7	TGCGCCAGCAGCCACCGCGGGGGATCCTACGAGCAGTACTTC	CASSHRGGSYEQYF
-	TRBV2	-	TRBJ1-2	TGTGCCAGCAGTGAGGTGGGGGCGACCTATGGCTACACCTTC	CASSEVGATYGYTF
-	TRBV7-9	-	TRBJ1-1	TGTGCCAGCAGCTTAGCGAGCTCCGGAGGGGCTTTCTTT	CASSLASSGGAFF
-	TRBV9	-	TRBJ1-1	TGTGCCAGCAGCGTAGATTTTAACAGTAGGACTGAAGCTTTCTTT	CASSVDFNSRTEAFF
few	TRBV27	TRBD1	TRBJ1-6	TGTGCCAGCAGTTATCAACAGGGGTATAATTCACCCCTCCACTTT	CASSYQQGYNSPLHF
many	TRBV19	-	TRBJ2-2	TGTGCCAGTAGTACGGGGCAGAACACCGGGGAGCTGTTTTTT	CASSTGQNTGELFF
-	TRBV4-3	-	TRBJ1-2	TGCGCCAGCAGCCAACGCGGGGTTGCGGGAGGCTACACCTTC	CASSQRGVAGGYTF
-	TRBV7-9	TRBD1	TRBJ2-2	TGTGCCAGCAGGCCAGTAGGCGGACAGGGTGGCACCGGGGAGCTGTTTTTT	CASRPVGGQGGTGELFF
-	TRBV5-1	-	TRBJ2-2	TGCGCCAACAGCAGAGGGACGGGAAACACCGGGGAGCTGTTTTTT	CANSRGTGNTGELFF
-	TRBV10-2	-	TRBJ2-5	TGCGCCAGCACTGTGGCAGGGGGGCAAGAGACCCAGTACTTC	CASTVAGGQETQYF
many	TRBV20-1	-	TRBJ1-2	TGCAGTGCTATGCGGGGGCTGGCTAACTATGGCTACACCTTC	CSAMRGLANYGYTF
-	TRBV20-1	-	TRBJ1-5	TGCAGTGCTAGTCTTCTAGGAGGACTTAGCAATCAGCCCCAGCATTTT	CSASLLGGLSNQPQHF
-	TRBV15	-	TRBJ2-5	TGTGCCACCAGCAGTGGGGGACGAGAGACCCAGTACTTC	CATSSGGRETQYF
-	TRBV29-1	-	TRBJ2-3	TGCAGCGTTGAAGCCCCTATGGCCACAGATACGCAGTATTTT	CSVEAPMATDTQYF
many	TRBV20-1	-	TRBJ1-1	TGCAGTGCTAGTTTGGGGCCGATGAACACTGAAGCTTTCTTT	CSASLGPMNTEAFF
many	TRBV10-3	-	TRBJ2-7	TGTGCCATCAGTGAGCGGTCGGGCAGGACCGAGCAGTACTTC	CAISERSGRTEQYF
few	TRBV6-2/TRBV6-3	TRBD1	TRBJ1-2	TGTGCCAGCAGTTCAATGGACGACAGGGCCTCTTATGGCTACACCTTC	CASSSMDDRASYGYTF
-	TRBV18	-	TRBJ1-2	TGTGCCAGCTCACCATGGACAAGAAACTATGGCTACACCTTC	CASSPWTRNYGYTF
many	TRBV7-9	-	TRBJ1-4	TGTGCCAGCAGCTCCCTGAGGGAGATCAATGAAAAACTGTTTTTT	CASSSLREINEKLFF
many	TRBV9	TRBD1	TRBJ2-5	TGTGCCAGCAGCGCCGACGAGACAGGGTTTAAGGAGACCCAGTACTTC	CASSADETGFKETQYF
-	TRBV10-3	-	TRBJ2-5	TGTGCCATAAGGGGCCCTGACCAGGCCGGGTCCTGGAAGACCCAGTACTTC	CAIRGPDQAGSWKTQYF
-	TRBV7-9	-	TRBJ1-3	TGTGCCAGCAGCTCCAATAGGCCCAACTCTGGAAACACCATATATTTT	CASSSNRPNSGNTIYF
many	TRBV11-3	TRBD2	TRBJ2-7	TGTGCCAGCAGCTTCAGTAGCGGGAGGGCTAACGAGCAGTACTTC	CASSFSSGRANEQYF
few	TRBV2	-	TRBJ1-5	TGTGCCAGCAGTGATTTTGTTCTTCAGCCCCAGCATTTT	CASSDFVLQPQHF
many	TRBV29-1	-	TRBJ2-2	TGCAGCGTTGTTTATAGGGTGCAAGGGGAGCTGTTTTTT	CSVVYRVQGELFF
-	TRBV4-1	-	TRBJ1-6	TGCGCCAGCAGCCAAGAAGAATTGGGTTCACCCCTCCACTTT	CASSQEELGSPLHF
many	TRBV10-1	TRBD2	TRBJ2-5	TGCGCCAGCAGTGAAGGACTAGCGGGGAATAGCCAAGAGACCCAGTACTTC	CASSEGLAGNSQETQYF
-	TRBV10-3	TRBD1	TRBJ1-2	TGTGCCATCACCCCGGACAGGGCCAATAACTATGGCTACACCTTC	CAITPDRANNYGYTF
-	TRBV12-3/TRBV12-4	TRBD1	TRBJ1-3	TGTGCCAGCACCCCACACAGGGGACTGGGGGTAAACACCATATATTTT	CASTPHRGLGVNTIYF
-	TRBV5-1	-	TRBJ2-6	TGCGCCAGCAGCTTCGGGTCGAGGGCCAACGTCCTGACTTTC	CASSFGSRANVLTF
-	TRBV20-1	TRBD2	TRBJ2-7	TGCAGCCAAGGGACTAGCGGGAGGGCCGAGCAGTACTTC	CSQGTSGRAEQYF
-	TRBV7-9	TRBD1	TRBJ1-1	TGTGCCAGCAGCCCTGGCAGGGGGCGGTCTGAAGCTTTCTTT	CASSPGRGRSEAFF
many	TRBV29-1	TRBD2	TRBJ2-5	TGCAGCGTGGTCATCAGCGGGGGTGAGACCCAGTACTTC	CSVVISGGETQYF
once	TRBV7-3	-	TRBJ2-2	TGTGCCAGCAGCTCCCTGGGTGGCAGGGGTGGCACCGGGGAGCTGTTTTTT	CASSSLGGRGGTGELFF
-	TRBV7-9	TRBD1	TRBJ1-6	TGTGCCAGCAGCTGGGGACAGTTCTATAATTCACCCCTCCACTTT	CASSWGQFYNSPLHF
once	TRBV10-3	-	TRBJ1-2	TGTGCCATCAGTGTAACAGGGCGCTATGGCTACACCTTC	CAISVTGRYGYTF
-	TRBV10-3	-	TRBJ2-2	TGTGCCATCACCGAATGGAGGGGTGACACCGGGGAGCTGTTTTTT	CAITEWRGDTGELFF